The sequence of this T cell receptor (beta chain) was determined in a study of T cells in Graves' hyperthyroidism and ophthalmopathy (dated by TCRdb to the late 2010s). About the study as a whole: TCR V-J signatures able to tell the groups apart were searched for in a discovery cohort of 90 to 100 patients, of whom more than 40 had Graves' ophthalmopathy and some 60 had stable Graves' hyperthyroidism. Whether ophthalmopathy could be predicted prospectively was tested in an independent validation cohort made up of under 20 hyperthyroidism patients plus 17 patients who later progressed to ophthalmopathy. For training and testing, the approximately 97 patients in the discovery cohort were randomly divided in a 7:3 ratio. In addition, the study compared T-cell repertoires in thyroid tissue and in blood from several Graves' hyperthyroidism patients. After sampling, hyperthyroidism patients received methimazole starting at 30 mg daily, and ophthalmopathy patients received high-dose intravenous methylprednisolone. TCR Vbeta CDR3 sequencing of 120 to 150 peripheral blood samples (over 40 ophthalmopathy, approximately 80 hyperthyroidism and roughly 17 progressor patients) is reported in the paper. What the study reported, not specific to this receptor: In validation, progression to ophthalmopathy was predicted by the model with 70% to 71% sensitivity and 72.22% specificity, a median of 6.5 months before onset. Most expanded thyroid clonotypes (frequency above 0.001) were also detected in blood, suggesting blood repertoires may reflect thyroid immune responses. A 13 V-J signature model separated ophthalmopathy from stable hyperthyroidism, with roughly 88% sensitivity and roughly 84% specificity in cross-validation and 80%/75% in testing. No statistical method was used to fix the sample size in advance, and group allocation was not hidden from the investigators.

TCR beta CDR3 regions were amplified from RNA transcripts. A first-round RT-PCR of the TCR CDR3 used the HTBI primer set with the Qiagen OneStep RT-PCR kit. Libraries were constructed in a second round of multiplex PCR, after which size selection and purification were carried out. Libraries were sequenced paired-end with 100 bp reads on an Illumina HiSeq2000. Per the source publication's procedure: Raw data were processed with SOAPnuke, discarding reads with adapters, uncalled bases, mean Phred below 15, or no exact constant-primer or identifier match. COPE v1.2.5 was used to merge high-quality paired reads, and clonotypes were defined as unique nucleotide sequences. Clonotypes were aligned to IMGT TRBV, TRBD and TRBJ reference segments using MiTCR v1.1. Analysis was restricted to V-J combinations with a frequency above 0.0001, which covered 98% to 99.2% of repertoires. The TCS score was defined as F50 (clonal expansion) divided by E x V (chaos), with BLOSUM62-based TCRdist calculated between CDR3 peptides within each V-J. Welch's t-statistics and random forest reduced around 510 V-J features to 13, which were used in a naive Bayes classifier (R e1071). The Morisita-Horn index was used to measure how similar the thyroid and blood repertoires were. The public reads were reprocessed in TCRdb via fastp at Q25 and MiXCR, keeping in-frame beta chains. Every entry covers one CDR3 protein and lists the most common genes and DNA from its rows. The V and J calls shown here were made by TCRdb, not taken from the authors' results. In this sample the table shows roughly 500,000 distinct CDR3 sequences, 46% of which occur a single time. Around 20% of the sample is taken by the ten largest.

Patients with uncontrolled infections, other autoimmune diseases, pregnancy or lactation were excluded. Clinical symptoms, serum thyroxine and TRAb, thyroid ultrasound, and orbital computed tomography formed the basis for the diagnoses. Total RNA was extracted using Trizol reagent, and RNA quality was assessed on an Agilent 2100 Bioanalyzer. The CDR3, cysteine through phenylalanine, is 12 amino acids long. Only the CDR3 portion is preserved as DNA: 36 bases, with reading frame beginning at the first base. V is pared back by 6 bases and J by 7 bases, with 10 bases lying between the germline termini. The germline V gene yields SNHLY for CDR1 and FYNNEI for CDR2. This clonotype showed up many times. Its antigen remains unidentified. Nothing much larger sits one base from this clone, and base qualities are not available.

The source of this sequence is an adult woman with Graves' disease, either hyperthyroidism or ophthalmopathy (not recorded which). The sample was peripheral blood or thyroid tissue (not recorded which). The chain was built from TRBV2 and TRBJ1-5, and the D gene may be TRBD1, 5 bases matching. This receptor has the CDR3 CASSEGWQPQHF. The DNA reads as follows: TGTGCCAGCAGCGAGGGGTGGCAGCCCCAGCATTTT.